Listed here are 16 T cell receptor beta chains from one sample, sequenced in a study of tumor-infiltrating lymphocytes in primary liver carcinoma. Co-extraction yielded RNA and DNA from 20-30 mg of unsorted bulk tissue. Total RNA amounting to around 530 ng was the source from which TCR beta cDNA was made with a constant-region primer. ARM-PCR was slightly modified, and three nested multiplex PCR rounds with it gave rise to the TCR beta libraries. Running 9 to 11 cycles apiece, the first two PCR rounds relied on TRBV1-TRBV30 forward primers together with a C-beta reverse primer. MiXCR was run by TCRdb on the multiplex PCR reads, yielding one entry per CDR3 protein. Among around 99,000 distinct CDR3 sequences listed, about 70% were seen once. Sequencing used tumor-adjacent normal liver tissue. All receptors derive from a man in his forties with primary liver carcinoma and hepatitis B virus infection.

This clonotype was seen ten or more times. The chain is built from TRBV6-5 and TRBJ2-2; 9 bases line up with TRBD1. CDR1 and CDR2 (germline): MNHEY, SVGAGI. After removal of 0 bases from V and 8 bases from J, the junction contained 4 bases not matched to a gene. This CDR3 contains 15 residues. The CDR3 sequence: CASSYSNRGLGELFF. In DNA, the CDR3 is TGTGCCAGCAGTTACTCGAACAGGGGGCTGGGGGAGCTGTTTTTT.

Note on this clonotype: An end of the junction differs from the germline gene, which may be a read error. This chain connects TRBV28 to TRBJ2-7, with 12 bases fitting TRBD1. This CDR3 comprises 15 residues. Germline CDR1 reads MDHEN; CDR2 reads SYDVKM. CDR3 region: CGSTSGQGAGYEQYF. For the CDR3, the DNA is TGTGGCAGCACCTCGGGACAGGGGGCTGGCTACGAGCAGTACTTC.

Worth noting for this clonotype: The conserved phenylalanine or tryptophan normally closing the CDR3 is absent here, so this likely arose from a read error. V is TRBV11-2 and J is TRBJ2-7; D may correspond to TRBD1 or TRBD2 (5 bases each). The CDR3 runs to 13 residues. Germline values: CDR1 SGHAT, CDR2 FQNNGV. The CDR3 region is CANSVGAWGEQYS. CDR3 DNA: TGTGCCAACAGCGTCGGGGCTTGGGGGGAGCAGTACTCC.

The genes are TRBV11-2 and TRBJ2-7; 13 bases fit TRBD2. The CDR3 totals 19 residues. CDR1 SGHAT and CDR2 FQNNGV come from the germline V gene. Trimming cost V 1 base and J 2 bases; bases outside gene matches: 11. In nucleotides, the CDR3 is TGTGCCAGCAGCTTAGTTACTAGCGGGAGGGCCGACACTCCCTACGAGCAGTACTTC. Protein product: CASSLVTSGRADTPYEQYF.

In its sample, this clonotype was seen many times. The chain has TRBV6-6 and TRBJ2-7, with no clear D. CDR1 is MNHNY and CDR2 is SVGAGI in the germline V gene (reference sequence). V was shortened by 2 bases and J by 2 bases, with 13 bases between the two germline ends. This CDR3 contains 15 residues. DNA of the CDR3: TGTGCCAGCAGTTACACCGCACGGATCACCTACGAGCAGTACTTC. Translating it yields CASSYTARITYEQYF.

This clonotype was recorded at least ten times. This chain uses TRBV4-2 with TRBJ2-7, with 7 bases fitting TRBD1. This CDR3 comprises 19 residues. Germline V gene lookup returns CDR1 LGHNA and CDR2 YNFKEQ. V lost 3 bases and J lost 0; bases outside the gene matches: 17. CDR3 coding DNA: TGTGCCAGCAGCCAGCAAGAGGGAAAGGGGGCCGCTATCTCCTACGAGCAGTACTTC. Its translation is CASSQQEGKGAAISYEQYF.

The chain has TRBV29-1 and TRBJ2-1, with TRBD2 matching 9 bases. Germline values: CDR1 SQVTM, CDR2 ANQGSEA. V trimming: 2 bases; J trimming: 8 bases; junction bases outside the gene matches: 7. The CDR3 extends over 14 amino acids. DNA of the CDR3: TGCAGCGTTGAAAGGGGCGGGAGGGCCCATGAGCAGTTCTTC. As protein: CSVERGGRAHEQFF.

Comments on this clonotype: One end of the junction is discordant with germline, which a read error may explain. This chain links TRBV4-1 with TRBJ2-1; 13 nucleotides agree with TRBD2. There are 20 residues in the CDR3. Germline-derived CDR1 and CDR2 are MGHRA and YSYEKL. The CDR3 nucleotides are TGCGCCAGCGGCCACCTGGGACTAGCGGGAAAGTTAGTGGGATACAATGAGCATTTCTTC. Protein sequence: CASGHLGLAGKLVGYNEHFF.

The CDR3 DNA is TGTGCCAGCAGTACCCAGCTAAGCGGGTTCTACGAGCAGTACTTC. Its protein product is CASSTQLSGFYEQYF. The chain employs TRBV28 and TRBJ2-7; TRBD2 might be the D (6 bases). CDR1 and CDR2 from the germline V gene are MDHEN and SYDVKM. With 5 bases removed from V and 3 bases from J, the gap between germline ends came to 17 bases. This CDR3 is built from 15 residues.

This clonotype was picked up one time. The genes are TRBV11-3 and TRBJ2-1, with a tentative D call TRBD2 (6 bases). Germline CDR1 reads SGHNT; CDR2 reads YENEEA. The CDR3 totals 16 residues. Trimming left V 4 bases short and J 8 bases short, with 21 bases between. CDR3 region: CASSYRINGSKDEQFF. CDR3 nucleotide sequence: TGTGCCAGCAGCTACCGAATTAACGGGAGTAAGGATGAGCAGTTCTTC.

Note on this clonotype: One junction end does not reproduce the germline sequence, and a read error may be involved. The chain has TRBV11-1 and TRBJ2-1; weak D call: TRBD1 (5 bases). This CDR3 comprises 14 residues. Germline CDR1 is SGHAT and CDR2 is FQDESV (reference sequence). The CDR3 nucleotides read TGTGCCAACAGCTCTAGACAGATGGACAATGAGCAGTTCTTC. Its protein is CANSSRQMDNEQFF.

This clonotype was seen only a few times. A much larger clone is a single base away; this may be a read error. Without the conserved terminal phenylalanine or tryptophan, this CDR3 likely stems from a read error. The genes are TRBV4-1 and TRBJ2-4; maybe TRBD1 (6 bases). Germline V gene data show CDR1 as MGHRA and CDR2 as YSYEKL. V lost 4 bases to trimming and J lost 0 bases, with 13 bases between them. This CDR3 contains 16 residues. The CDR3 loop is CASSLGQFGAKNIQYL. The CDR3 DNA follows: TGCGCCAGCAGCCTCGGACAGTTCGGAGCCAAAAACATTCAGTACCTC.

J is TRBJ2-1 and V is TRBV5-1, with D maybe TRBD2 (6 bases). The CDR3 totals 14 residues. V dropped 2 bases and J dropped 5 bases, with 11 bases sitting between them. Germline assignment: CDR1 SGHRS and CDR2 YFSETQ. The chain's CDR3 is CASSFWSGDNEQFF. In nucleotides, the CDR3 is TGCGCCAGCAGCTTTTGGTCGGGGGACAATGAGCAGTTCTTC. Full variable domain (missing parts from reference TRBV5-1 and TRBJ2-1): KAGVTQTPRYLIKTRGQQVTLSCSPISGHRSVSWYQQTPGQGLQFLFEYFSETQRNKGNFPGRFSGRQFSNSRSEMNVSTLELGDSALYLCASSFWSGDNEQFFGPGTRLTVL.

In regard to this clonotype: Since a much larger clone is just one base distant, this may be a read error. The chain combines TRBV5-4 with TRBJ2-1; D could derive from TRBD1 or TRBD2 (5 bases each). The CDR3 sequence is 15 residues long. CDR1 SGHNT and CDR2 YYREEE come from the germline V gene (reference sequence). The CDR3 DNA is TGTGCCAGCAGCTCGTCCGGGACCCACAACAATGAGCTGTTCTTC. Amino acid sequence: CASSSSGTHNNELFF.

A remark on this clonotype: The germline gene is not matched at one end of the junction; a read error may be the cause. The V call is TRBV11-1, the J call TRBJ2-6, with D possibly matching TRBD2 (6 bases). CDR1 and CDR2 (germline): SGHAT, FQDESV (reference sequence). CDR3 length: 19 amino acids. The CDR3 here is CASSPRGSGANSGANVLAF. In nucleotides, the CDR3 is TGCGCCAGCAGCCCCCGGGGGAGCGGTGCTAACTCTGGGGCCAACGTCCTGGCTTTC.

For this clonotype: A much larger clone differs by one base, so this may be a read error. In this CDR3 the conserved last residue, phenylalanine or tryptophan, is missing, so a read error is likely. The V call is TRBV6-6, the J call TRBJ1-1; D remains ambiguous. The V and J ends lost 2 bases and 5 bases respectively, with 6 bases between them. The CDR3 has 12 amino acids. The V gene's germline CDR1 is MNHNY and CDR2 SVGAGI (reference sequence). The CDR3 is CASSYVETEAFL. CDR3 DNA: TGTGCCAGCAGTTACGTGGAAACTGAAGCTTTCTTG.